Presented here are 8 T cell receptor beta chains from one specimen sequenced in a study of blood T cell repertoires in COVID-19. Some clones are missing from TCRdb's copy, which holds only in-frame ones; the method was immunoSEQ multiplex PCR. Here the sample spans more than 300,000 clones, 90% to 95% being singletons. Specimen: PBMCs or T cells enriched from blood (not recorded which). These receptors all stem from a woman aged 30 to 39 who had been exposed to COVID-19.

V usage is TRBV19 and J usage is TRBJ2-7; the match to TRBD1 covers 9 bases. The V and J ends lost 3 bases and 4 bases, in that order; junction bases with no gene match: 4. The CDR3 is 14 amino acids. Germline V gene data show CDR1 as LNHDA and CDR2 as SQIVND (reference sequence). The CDR3 sequence: CASSIGQGLYEQYF. DNA of the CDR3: TGTGCCAGTAGTATTGGACAGGGGTTGTACGAGCAGTACTTC.

The sample holds one count of this clone. The rearrangement uses TRBV2 and TRBJ2-7; D gene unclear. V lost 5 bases, J lost 4 bases, and 12 bases lay in between. Germline CDR1 SNHLY, CDR2 FYNNEI. There are 13 residues in the CDR3. CDR3 coding DNA: TGTGCCAGCAGTCAAAGTCCGGTTTACGAGCAGTACTTC. Translating it yields CASSQSPVYEQYF.

The chain is built from TRBV12-5 and TRBJ1-6, with D possibly TRBD1 on 5 matching bases. Per the germline V gene, CDR1 is LGHNT and CDR2 is FRNRAP. Trimming pared 8 bases from V and 7 bases from J, leaving 15 bases between. The CDR3 covers 14 residues. The DNA for the CDR3 is TGTGCTAGTTCGGGGGTATCTGAGAATTCACCCCTCCACTTT. It specifies CASSGVSENSPLHF.

The V call is TRBV4-3, the J call TRBJ1-1; D perhaps matches TRBD1 (6 bases). V was shortened by 0 bases and J by 4 bases, with 12 bases between the two germline ends. From germline, CDR1 is LGHNA and CDR2 YSLEER. The CDR3 covers 15 residues. The CDR3 DNA sequence: TGCGCCAGCAGCCAAGATGGACAGATTCCCACTGAAGCTTTCTTT. It is translated as CASSQDGQIPTEAFF.

The chain has TRBV5-1 and TRBJ2-7, with 7 bases lining up with TRBD1. The CDR3 has 15 amino acids. Germline V gene data show CDR1 as SGHRS and CDR2 as YFSETQ. V dropped 3 bases and J dropped 4; count of bases not matched to a gene: 10. Here the CDR3 reads CASSSTGVYRYEQYF. CDR3 DNA: TGCGCCAGCAGCTCTACAGGGGTCTATCGGTACGAGCAGTACTTC.

The chain links TRBV6-5 to TRBJ2-3; a possible D gene is TRBD2 (6 bases). V was clipped by 6 bases and J by 2 bases, with 15 bases between them. The CDR3 is made up of 15 amino acids. The V gene's germline CDR1 is MNHEY and CDR2 SVGAGI. CDR3 residues: CASSSNRGNTDTQYF. CDR3 sequence (DNA): TGTGCCAGCAGCTCTAACCGGGGGAACACAGATACGCAGTATTTT.

The V and J genes are TRBV19 and TRBJ1-6, with a weak D call TRBD1 (5 bases). Germline values: CDR1 LNHDA, CDR2 SQIVND (reference sequence). The CDR3 contains 15 residues. V was trimmed by 0 bases and J by 6 bases, leaving 9 bases between them. Here the CDR3 DNA reads TGTGCCAGTAGTATAGATCTTGACAGTAATTCACCCCTCCACTTT. Amino acid sequence: CASSIDLDSNSPLHF.

This sequence joins TRBV5-1 and TRBJ1-3, with D tentatively TRBD1 (6 bases). This CDR3 region has 14 residues. Trimming took off 4 bases at V and 7 bases at J, with 15 bases between the two ends. Germline V CDR1 and CDR2: SGHRS, YFSETQ. CDR3 bases: TGCGCCAGCAGCCCAGGACAGTCGGGGAACACCATATATTTT. Its translation: CASSPGQSGNTIYF.